One sample yielded the 14 T cell receptor beta chains listed below, sequenced in a study of cytomegalovirus exposure and HLA in healthy donors. PCR used 60 Vbeta primers and 13 Jbeta primers. Method: immunoSEQ multiplex PCR; TCRdb's copy keeps in-frame clones and lacks some. Counted here are over 200,000 clones, roughly 82% occurring once; the ten biggest clones make up 5% to 6%. Sequenced material: PBMCs. These TCRs come from a woman in her thirties or forties in good health and CMV-seropositive.

This chain links TRBV9 with TRBJ2-2; D unclear. V was pared by 0 bases and J by 0 bases, with 15 bases between. The CDR3 contains 18 residues. Germline values: CDR1 SGDLS, CDR2 YYNGEE. CDR3 coding DNA: TGTGCCAGCAGCGTAGAGCCGAGACACCCTTCGAACACCGGGGAGCTGTTTTTT. Translation: CASSVEPRHPSNTGELFF.

The genes are TRBV10-3 and TRBJ2-1; TRBD2 matches 11 bases. Germline assignment: CDR1 ENHRY and CDR2 SYGVKD. J gave up 0 bases and V 4 bases, and 5 bases lay outside the gene matches. The CDR3 runs 17 residues. CDR3 residues: CAISAGTSGSSYNEQFF. In DNA, the CDR3 is TGTGCCATCAGTGCAGGGACTAGCGGAAGCTCCTACAATGAGCAGTTCTTC.

The V call is TRBV27, the J call TRBJ1-1; no clear D gene. CDR1 is MNHEY, CDR2 SMNVEV, per germline (reference sequence). This CDR3 region has 13 residues. V shed 6 bases and J shed 3 bases, with 11 bases lying between them. As DNA, the CDR3 is TGTGCCAGCAGGTCGCCGGTATACACTGAAGCTTTCTTT. This encodes CASRSPVYTEAFF.

The rearrangement links TRBV7-3 to TRBJ2-1; 9 nucleotides agree with TRBD2. The ends lost 11 bases at V and 8 bases at J; junction bases unmatched: 28. Germline CDR1 SGHTA, CDR2 FQGTGA. This CDR3 spans 19 amino acids. The CDR3 loop is CAHSLLYGAGGRGLDEQFF. The CDR3 DNA follows: TGTGCCCACAGCTTATTATATGGAGCGGGAGGCCGCGGGTTGGATGAGCAGTTCTTC.

This clone showed up just once. The chain carries TRBV5-1 and TRBJ1-4; TRBD1 agrees at 10 bases. There are 16 residues in the CDR3. The V and J ends lost 0 bases and 7 bases, in that order; junction bases with no gene match: 6. Germline CDR1 reads SGHRS; CDR2 reads YFSETQ. As DNA, the CDR3 is TGCGCCAGCAGCTTGGGTACGGGACAGGGGAGTGAAAAACTGTTTTTT. Amino acid sequence: CASSLGTGQGSEKLFF. The full variable domain, with the rest looked up from reference TRBV5-1 and TRBJ1-4, is KAGVTQTPRYLIKTRGQQVTLSCSPISGHRSVSWYQQTPGQGLQFLFEYFSETQRNKGNFPGRFSGRQFSNSRSEMNVSTLELGDSALYLCASSLGTGQGSEKLFFGSGTQLSVL.

Comments on this clone: The junction and the germline gene differ at one end; a read error may be behind it. The J gene is TRBJ2-7, the V gene TRBV15; TRBD1 aligns across 8 bases. Germline CDR1 and CDR2: LNHNV and YYDKDF (reference sequence). CDR3 length: 15 residues. CDR3 protein: CATSRLGTGSDERYF. The CDR3 bases are TGTGCCACCAGCAGACTCGGGACAGGATCCGACGAGCGGTACTTC.

The chain combines TRBV29-1 with TRBJ1-1; possibly TRBD1 for D (5 bases). This CDR3 is 10 amino acids long. Germline CDR1 is SQVTM and CDR2 is ANQGSEA. The V and J ends lost 6 bases and 10 bases respectively, with 12 bases between them. The CDR3 spells CSVTQGGAFF. The DNA for the CDR3 is TGCAGCGTCACCCAGGGTGGAGCTTTCTTT. Full variable domain (rest looked up from reference TRBV29-1 and TRBJ1-1): SAVISQKPSRDICQRGTSLTIQCQVDSQVTMMFWYRQQPGQSLTLIATANQGSEATYESGFVIDKFPISRPNLTFSTLTVSNMSPEDSSIYLCSVTQGGAFFGQGTRLTVV.

V gene TRBV9 combines with J gene TRBJ2-5, with 7 bases matching TRBD1. Germline V gene lookup returns CDR1 SGDLS and CDR2 YYNGEE. The CDR3 is 16 residues long. With V trimmed by 4 bases and J by 5 bases, 14 bases remained unmatched. The CDR3 DNA reads as TGTGCCAGCAGCCCCCAGGCGACAGGGTCGGAGGAGACCCAGTACTTC. It specifies CASSPQATGSEETQYF. Together with reference TRBV9 and TRBJ2-5, the CDR3 gives the full variable domain: DSGVTQTPKHLITATGQRVTLRCSPRSGDLSVYWYQQSLDQGLQFLIQYYNGEERAKGNILERFSAQQFPDLHSELNLSSLELGDSALYFCASSPQATGSEETQYFGPGTRLLVL.

This clone has a handful of counts. The chain combines TRBV30 with TRBJ1-3; a weak D match, TRBD1 (5 bases). This CDR3 contains 13 residues. Trimming pared 4 bases from V and 3 bases from J, leaving 10 bases between. The germline gives CDR1 GTSNPN, CDR2 SVGIG (reference sequence). This chain's CDR3 is CAWMKGYGNTIYF. In DNA, the CDR3 is TGTGCCTGGATGAAGGGGTATGGAAACACCATATATTTT.

The rearrangement uses TRBV7-7 and TRBJ2-1, with 11 bases matching TRBD2. The CDR3 is 15 residues long. Germline V gene sequence: CDR1 SSHAT, CDR2 FNYEAQ (reference sequence). Unmatched junction bases numbered 8, after V lost 6 bases and J lost 7 bases. CDR3 in DNA: TGTGCCAGCAGTTTGTGGAGACTAGCGGGGAATGAGCAGTTCTTC. Translating gives CASSLWRLAGNEQFF.

This clone was counted between two and nine times. J is TRBJ1-2 and V is TRBV5-7; 7 nucleotides match TRBD1. TRBV5-7 counts as an open reading frame of uncertain function. The V segment lost 1 base and the J segment 0 bases; nucleotides outside the gene matches: 12. The CDR3 runs 18 residues. CDR3 amino acids: CASSLSMKTGEPNYGYTF. The CDR3 DNA reads as TGTGCCAGCAGCTTGAGCATGAAAACAGGGGAACCTAACTATGGCTACACCTTC.

The sample holds a few counts of this clone. This sample also contains other DNA sequences that code for the same CDR3. The chain couples TRBV7-2 to TRBJ2-5; 9 bases line up with TRBD2. The CDR3 covers 14 residues. Germline-derived CDR1 and CDR2 are SGHTA and FQGNSA. The junction had 1 base not matched to a gene; V was cut back by 1 base and J by 4 bases. The CDR3: CASSLGAGGETQYF. The CDR3 nucleotides are TGTGCCAGCAGCTTAGGAGCGGGGGGAGAGACCCAGTACTTC.

CDR3 nucleotide sequence: TGTGCCAGCAGCTATTCATCCGGGGTCTTTAACTATGGCTACACCTTC. It translates to CASSYSSGVFNYGYTF. The genes are TRBV7-2 and TRBJ1-2; D gene uncertain. V shed 4 bases and J shed 1 base, with 16 bases lying between them. The CDR3 is made up of 16 amino acids. CDR1 and CDR2 (germline): SGHTA, FQGNSA.

This chain connects TRBV11-3 to TRBJ2-7; 14 bases fit TRBD2. J gave up 2 bases and V 5 bases, and 2 bases lay outside the gene matches. Germline assignment: CDR1 SGHNT and CDR2 YENEEA. There are 15 residues in the CDR3. In DNA form, the CDR3 reads TGTGCCAGCAGCAGGACTAGCGGGGGGCCCTACGAGCAGTACTTC. This codes for CASSRTSGGPYEQYF.